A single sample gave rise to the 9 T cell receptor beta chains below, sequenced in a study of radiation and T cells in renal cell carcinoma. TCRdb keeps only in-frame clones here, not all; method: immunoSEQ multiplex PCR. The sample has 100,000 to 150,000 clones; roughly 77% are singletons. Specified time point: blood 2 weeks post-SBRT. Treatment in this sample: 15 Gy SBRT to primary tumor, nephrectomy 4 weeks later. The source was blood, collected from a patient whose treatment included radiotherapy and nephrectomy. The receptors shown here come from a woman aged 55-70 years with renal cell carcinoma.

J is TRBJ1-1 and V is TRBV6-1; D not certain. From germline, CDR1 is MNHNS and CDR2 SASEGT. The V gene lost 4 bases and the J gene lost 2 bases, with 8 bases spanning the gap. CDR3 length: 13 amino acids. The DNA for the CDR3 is TGTGCCAGCAGTGCCCAGACCAACACTGAAGCTTTCTTT. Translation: CASSAQTNTEAFF.

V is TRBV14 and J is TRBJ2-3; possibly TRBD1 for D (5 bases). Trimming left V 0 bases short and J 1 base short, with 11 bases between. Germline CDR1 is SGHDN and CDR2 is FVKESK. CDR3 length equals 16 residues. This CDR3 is CASSQDSGWRTDTQYF. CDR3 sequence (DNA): TGTGCCAGCAGCCAAGATTCAGGGTGGCGCACAGATACGCAGTATTTT.

CDR3 bases: TGTGCCAGCAGCCCTGGGGCGTGGAACTATGGCTACACCTTC. As protein: CASSPGAWNYGYTF. The gene calls are TRBV5-6 and TRBJ1-2; D possibly corresponds to TRBD1 (5 bases). Per germline, CDR1 SGHDT and CDR2 YYEEEE. Deletions cut 4 bases from V and 2 bases from J, with 12 bases between. The CDR3 has 14 residues.

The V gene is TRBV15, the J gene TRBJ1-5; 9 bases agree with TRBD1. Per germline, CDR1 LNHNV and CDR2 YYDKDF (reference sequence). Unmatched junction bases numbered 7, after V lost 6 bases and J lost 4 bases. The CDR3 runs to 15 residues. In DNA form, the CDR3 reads TGTGCCACCAGTTTCAGGGACAGGGAAAATCAGCCCCAGCATTTT. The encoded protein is CATSFRDRENQPQHF.

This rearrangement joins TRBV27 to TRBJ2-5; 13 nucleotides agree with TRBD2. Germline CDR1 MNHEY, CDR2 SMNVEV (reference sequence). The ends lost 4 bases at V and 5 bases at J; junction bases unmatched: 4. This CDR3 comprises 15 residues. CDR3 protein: CASSWTSGSRETQYF. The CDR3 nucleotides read TGTGCCAGCAGTTGGACTAGCGGGAGTAGGGAGACCCAGTACTTC.

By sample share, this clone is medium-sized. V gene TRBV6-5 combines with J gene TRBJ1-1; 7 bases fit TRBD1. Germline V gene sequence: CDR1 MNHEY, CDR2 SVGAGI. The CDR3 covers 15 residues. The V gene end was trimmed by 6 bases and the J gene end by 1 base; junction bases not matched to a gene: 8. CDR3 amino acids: CASRLSTGWNTEAFF. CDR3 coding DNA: TGTGCCAGCAGGCTCTCGACAGGGTGGAACACTGAAGCTTTCTTT.

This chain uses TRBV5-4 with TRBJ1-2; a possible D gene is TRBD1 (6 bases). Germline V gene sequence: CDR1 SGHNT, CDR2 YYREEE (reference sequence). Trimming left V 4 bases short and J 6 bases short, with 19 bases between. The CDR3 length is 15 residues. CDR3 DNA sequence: TGTGCCAGCAGCCCGACCAGGGGATACGAGGATGGCTACACCTTC. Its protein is CASSPTRGYEDGYTF.

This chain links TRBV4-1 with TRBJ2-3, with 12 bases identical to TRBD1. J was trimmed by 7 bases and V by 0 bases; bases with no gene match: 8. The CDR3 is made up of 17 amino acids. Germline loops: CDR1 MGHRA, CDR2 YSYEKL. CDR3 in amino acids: CASSQDHGTGGLNTQYF. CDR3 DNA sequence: TGCGCCAGCAGCCAAGATCATGGGACAGGGGGCCTGAATACGCAGTATTTT.

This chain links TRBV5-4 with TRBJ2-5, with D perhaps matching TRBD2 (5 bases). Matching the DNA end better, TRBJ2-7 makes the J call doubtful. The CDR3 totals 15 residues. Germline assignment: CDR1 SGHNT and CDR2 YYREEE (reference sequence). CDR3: CASSPVPDGLYEQYF. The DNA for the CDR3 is TGTGCCAGCAGCCCAGTCCCGGACGGACTCTACGAGCAGTACTTC.